These 18 T cell receptor beta chains share one sample of origin, sequenced in a study of a mutant IDH1 vaccine in newly diagnosed glioma. Assay used: immunoSEQ multiplex PCR; TCRdb lists only in-frame clones, some missing. The sample contains around 18,000 clones, 95% of which appear only once. The time point: baseline, week 1 (first vaccination visit). Treatment in this sample: pre-vaccination baseline after standard-of-care therapy. The material was peripheral blood mononuclear cells (PBMCs), obtained from a glioma patient treated with radiotherapy, temozolomide or both. These receptors came from a young woman with glioma. Some clones in this sample may be carry-over from other donors' samples.

This chain joins TRBV6-6 and TRBJ2-7, with TRBD1 identical over 7 bases. Trimming removed 5 bases from V and 5 bases from J; junction bases left unmatched: 9. This CDR3 is 14 amino acids long. Germline CDR1 reads MNHNY; CDR2 reads SVGAGI (reference sequence). CDR3 DNA sequence: TGTGCCAGCAGTGACCCGGACAGGCTCCACGAGCAGTACTTC. Translating it yields CASSDPDRLHEQYF.

The chain carries TRBV7-9 and TRBJ1-2; D gene ambiguous. Per germline, CDR1 SEHNR and CDR2 FQNEAQ (reference sequence). Trimming removed 5 bases at V and 6 bases at J, with 13 bases between. This CDR3 is built from 13 residues. The CDR3 nucleotides are TGTGCCAGCAGCCTCTCCGCAAGAGATGGCTACACCTTC. It specifies CASSLSARDGYTF.

The chain combines TRBV11-3 with TRBJ1-1; no firm D call. V gave up 0 bases and J gave up 7 bases, with 9 bases separating them. Germline-derived CDR1 and CDR2 are SGHNT and YENEEA. The CDR3 runs 13 residues. The CDR3 nucleotides are TGTGCCAGCAGCTTAGAAGGGCGTTTTGAAGCTTTCTTT. This encodes CASSLEGRFEAFF.

The V call is TRBV21-1, the J call TRBJ1-1; TRBD1, as called in the table, went unchecked against the DNA. TRBV21-1 is flagged as a pseudogene. This CDR3 has 13 residues. In DNA form, the CDR3 reads TGTGCCAGCAGCAAAATCTGGCACGCTGAAGCTTTCTTT. Protein: CASSKIWHAEAFF.

The rearrangement uses TRBV19 and TRBJ2-5; tentatively, D is TRBD2 (5 bases). Between the trimmed V and J ends, which lost 2 bases and 2 bases, there was a span of 12 bases. The V gene's germline CDR1 is LNHDA and CDR2 SQIVND (reference sequence). The CDR3 sequence is 15 residues long. The CDR3 spells CASSISGVGQETQYF. The CDR3 DNA reads as TGTGCCAGTAGTATAAGCGGCGTAGGGCAAGAGACCCAGTACTTC.

This chain links TRBV7-8 with TRBJ1-1; D remains unclear. V lost 1 base, J lost 4 bases, and 4 bases lay in between. CDR1 is SGHVS, CDR2 FQNEAQ, per germline. This CDR3 is 12 amino acids long. CDR3 coding DNA: TGTGCCAGCAGCTTAGGGAGCACTGAAGCTTTCTTT. Translation gives CASSLGSTEAFF.

The chain joins TRBV5-1 to TRBJ2-7; D ambiguous. Germline V gene sequence: CDR1 SGHRS, CDR2 YFSETQ. Trimming cost V 0 bases and J 5 bases, with 9 bases left between them. The CDR3 runs to 13 residues. DNA for the CDR3: TGCGCCAGCAGCTTGGTTGGGCGACACGAGCAGTACTTC. The encoded protein is CASSLVGRHEQYF.

This chain joins TRBV5-6 and TRBJ1-1; maybe TRBD1 (5 bases). V was cut by 0 bases and J by 1 base, with 7 bases left in between. The CDR3 runs to 14 residues. CDR1 SGHDT and CDR2 YYEEEE come from the germline V gene. The CDR3 sequence is CASSLVGGNTEAFF. Written as DNA, the CDR3 is TGTGCCAGCAGCTTGGTCGGGGGGAACACTGAAGCTTTCTTT.

The chain employs TRBV6-1 and TRBJ2-3, with D perhaps TRBD1 (6 bases). V gave up 4 bases and J gave up 0 bases, with 8 bases separating them. There are 14 residues in the CDR3. From germline, CDR1 is MNHNS and CDR2 SASEGT. CDR3 in amino acids: CASSVGTSTDTQYF. The CDR3 DNA follows: TGTGCCAGCAGTGTAGGGACAAGCACAGATACGCAGTATTTT.

The chain employs TRBV27 and TRBJ2-3; 11 bases fit TRBD2. V lost 4 bases to trimming and J lost 4 bases; unmatched junction nucleotides: 4. The CDR3 has 15 amino acids. Germline V gene lookup returns CDR1 MNHEY and CDR2 SMNVEV (reference sequence). CDR3 amino acids: CASSSTSGIADTQYF. The CDR3 bases are TGTGCCAGCAGTTCGACTAGCGGGATCGCAGATACGCAGTATTTT.

The chain has TRBV4-2 and TRBJ2-7; D is undetermined. Trimming left V 0 bases short and J 5 bases short, with 20 bases between. The CDR3 consists of 17 residues. Germline lookup yields CDR1 LGHNA and CDR2 YNFKEQ. CDR3 in amino acids: CASSQDLGSSGFNEQYF. In nucleotides, the CDR3 is TGTGCCAGCAGCCAAGATCTTGGGTCCTCGGGTTTCAACGAGCAGTACTTC.

V and J are TRBV30 and TRBJ2-5, with TRBD1 as a possible D gene (9 bases). Trimming took 2 bases from V and 2 from J, leaving 15 bases between them. Germline lookup yields CDR1 GTSNPN and CDR2 SVGIG (reference sequence). The length of the CDR3 is 15 residues. In nucleotides, the CDR3 is TGTGCCTGGAGTCCGGGAGGGACAGGGCAAGAGACCCAGTACTTC. This translates into CAWSPGGTGQETQYF.

The table lists this clone with a count of one. The rearrangement links TRBV2 to TRBJ2-2, with 7 nucleotides matching TRBD1. CDR1 and CDR2 from the germline V gene are SNHLY and FYNNEI. V dropped 4 bases and J dropped 7; count of bases not matched to a gene: 6. The CDR3 runs to 14 residues. The CDR3 loop reads CASSVRGPGGELFF. CDR3 DNA sequence: TGTGCCAGCAGTGTGAGGGGGCCCGGCGGGGAGCTGTTTTTT.

The chain is built from TRBV21-1 and TRBJ2-6; the table assigns TRBD1, which was not confirmed against the DNA. TRBV21-1 counts as a pseudogene. The CDR3 covers 16 residues. The CDR3 bases are TGTGCCAGCAGCTTCCGAACAGGGGGAGGGGCCAACGTCCTGACTTTC. Its protein is CASSFRTGGGANVLTF.

This chain connects TRBV20-1 to TRBJ2-1; no reliable D call. This CDR3 region has 11 residues. From germline, CDR1 is DFQATT and CDR2 SNEGSKA (reference sequence). The CDR3 sequence: CSRSVRNEQFF. CDR3 nucleotide sequence: TGCAGCCGGTCGGTCAGAAATGAGCAGTTCTTC.

This clone was found once. V usage is TRBV5-5 and J usage is TRBJ1-1; D ambiguous. Between the trimmed V and J ends, which lost 4 bases and 5 bases, there was a span of 12 bases. The germline gives CDR1 SGHKS, CDR2 YYEKEE (reference sequence). The CDR3 runs 13 residues. The CDR3 here is CASSLGPGTEAFF. The CDR3, as DNA: TGTGCCAGCAGCCTCGGGCCGGGAACTGAAGCTTTCTTT.

This sequence joins TRBV19 and TRBJ1-2; perhaps TRBD1 as D (6 bases). The CDR3 runs to 15 residues. V was shortened by 7 bases and J by 9 bases, with 24 bases between the two germline ends. Germline CDR1 is LNHDA and CDR2 is SQIVND (reference sequence). As DNA, the CDR3 is TGTGCCAGTACCGAAAATTCTTCAGGGGAGAGGAGCTACACCTTC. The encoded protein is CASTENSSGERSYTF.

V and J are TRBV14 and TRBJ1-2; D ambiguous. Between the trimmed V and J ends, which lost 0 bases and 8 bases, there was a span of 7 bases. CDR3 length: 12 amino acids. Germline V gene lookup returns CDR1 SGHDN and CDR2 FVKESK. CDR3: CASSQDYLGYTF. DNA for the CDR3: TGTGCCAGCAGCCAAGACTACCTCGGCTACACCTTC.